This note documents a single TCR beta chain sequence. This sample is part of a study of technical replicates of blood from a few donors. Assay: immunoSEQ multiplex PCR; the TCRdb copy retains only in-frame clones and omits some. In the table there are some 94,000 clones, less than 96% of which are singletons. The CDR3 totals 15 residues. Losses at the gene ends were 4 bases for V and 5 bases for J; bases not matched to a gene: 4. CDR1 SGHNT and CDR2 YENEEA come from the germline V gene. V gene TRBV11-3 combines with J gene TRBJ2-2; 10 positions agree with TRBD1. Sequencing was performed on T cells isolated from PBMCs. The receptor was isolated from a human donor in good health. CDR3 DNA sequence: TGTGCCAGCAGCTCGGGGACAGGGGAGACCGGGGAGCTGTTTTTT. Translated, it gives CASSSGTGETGELFF.